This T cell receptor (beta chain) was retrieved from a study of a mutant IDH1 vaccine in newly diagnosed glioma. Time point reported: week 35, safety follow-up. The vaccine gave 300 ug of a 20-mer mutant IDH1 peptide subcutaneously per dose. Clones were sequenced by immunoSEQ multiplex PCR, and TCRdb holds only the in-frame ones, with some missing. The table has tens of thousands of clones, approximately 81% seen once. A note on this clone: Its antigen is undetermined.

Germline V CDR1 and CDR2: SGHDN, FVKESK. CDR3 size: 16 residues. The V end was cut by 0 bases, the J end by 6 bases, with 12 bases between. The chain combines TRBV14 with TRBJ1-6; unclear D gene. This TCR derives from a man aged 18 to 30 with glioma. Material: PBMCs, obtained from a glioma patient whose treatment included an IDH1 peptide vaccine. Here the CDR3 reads CASSQEKGFSNSPLHF. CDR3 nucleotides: TGTGCCAGCAGCCAAGAAAAGGGTTTCAGTAATTCACCCCTCCACTTT.